The clone carrying this TCR beta chain was detected only once. The antigen is not known. The data stem from a study of cytomegalovirus exposure and HLA in healthy donors. Study conclusions and caveats: Later analysis associated a missense DCLRE1C variant with TCR beta V- and J-gene trimming.

There are 15 residues in the CDR3. The germline V gene has CDR1 SNHLY and CDR2 FYNNEI. Trimming removed 1 base from V and 4 bases from J, with 11 bases in between. Donors likely had unrecorded immune exposures despite being nominally healthy when sampled. Researchers ran the PCR with 60 Vbeta and 13 Jbeta primers. Here immunoSEQ multiplex PCR was the method, and the copy in TCRdb shows in-frame clones only, minus some. The table includes just over 150,000 clones, about 86% detected once. The sample comprised PBMCs. This chain uses TRBV2 with TRBJ1-5; D may be TRBD1 (5 bases). The receptor's source is a woman under 30 in good health and CMV-seronegative. CDR3 nucleotide sequence: TGTGCCAGCAGTGAAGGCGGGGCAGGAAATCAGCCCCAGCATTTT. Translating it yields CASSEGGAGNQPQHF.